This T cell receptor beta chain is from a study of T cells in women clearing cervical HPV infection. On the study more broadly: Cases were women with histologically confirmed HPV16-related CIN3 or worse, including 2 invasive cancers. Study-wide findings and caveats: Richness differences could reflect unmeasured T-cell content per sample. Repertoire richness, not evenness, was significantly elevated in CIN3+ cases versus controls.

TCR beta CDR3 amplified by multiplex PCR from roughly 1,100 ng genomic DNA. The data were produced by immunoSEQ multiplex PCR, yet TCRdb's version contains in-frame clones alone and is incomplete. With some 15,000 clones in the sample, the ten largest clones hold 7.2%. The CDR3 spans 14 residues. The V gene end was trimmed by 4 bases and the J gene end by 4 bases; junction bases not matched to a gene: 5. CDR1 and CDR2 (germline): MNHEY, SMNVEV (reference sequence). A note on this clone: No antigen is known for it. The CDR3 goes on 3 residues after the read ends, and that part is filled in from the germline J gene.

The genes are TRBV27 and TRBJ2-7; 9 nucleotides agree with TRBD1. Sample: blood buffy coat. This TCR derives from a woman between 18 and 69 years old with a cervical HPV16 infection that either progressed to CIN3+ or cleared (not recorded which). CDR3 loop: CASSSGQGRYEQYF. The sequenced part of the CDR3 DNA is TGTGCCAGCAGTTCCGGACAGGGGAGGTACGAG.